The source of this T cell receptor beta chain is a study of blood T cell repertoires in COVID-19. Study overall: The samples span acute and convalescent COVID-19 from the United States, Italy and Spain.

Authors' methods: Nucleated cell number was recorded as an estimate derived from reference gene primer amplification. Only in-frame clones appear in the TCRdb table, and some are missing; sequencing was by immunoSEQ multiplex PCR. V, J and clone size were drawn from that table, and D and trimming were deduced from the DNA. The sample consists of some 89,000 clones, around 80% of them appearing once. From germline, CDR1 is KGHSH and CDR2 LQKENI. The CDR3 totals 13 residues. V lost 2 bases and J lost 5, with 9 bases in between. The clonotype comes from a man aged 65 to 85 with acute or convalescent COVID-19. The sequenced material came from peripheral blood. This rearrangement joins TRBV18 to TRBJ1-1; D remains ambiguous. CDR3 nucleotide sequence: TGTGCCAGCTCACCAATTGAGGATACTGAAGCTTTCTTT. This translates into CASSPIEDTEAFF.